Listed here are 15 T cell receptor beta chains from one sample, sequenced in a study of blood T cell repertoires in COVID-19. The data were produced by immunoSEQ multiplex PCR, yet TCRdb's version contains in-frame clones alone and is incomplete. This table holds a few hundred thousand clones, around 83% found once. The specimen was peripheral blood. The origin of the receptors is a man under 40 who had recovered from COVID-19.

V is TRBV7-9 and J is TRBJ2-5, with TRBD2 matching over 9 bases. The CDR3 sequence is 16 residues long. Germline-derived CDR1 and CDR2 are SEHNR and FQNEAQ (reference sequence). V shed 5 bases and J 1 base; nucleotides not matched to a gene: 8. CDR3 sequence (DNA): TGTGCCAGCAGCCAGGGGCGGGGGGGCCCCCAAGAGACCCAGTACTTC. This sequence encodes CASSQGRGGPQETQYF.

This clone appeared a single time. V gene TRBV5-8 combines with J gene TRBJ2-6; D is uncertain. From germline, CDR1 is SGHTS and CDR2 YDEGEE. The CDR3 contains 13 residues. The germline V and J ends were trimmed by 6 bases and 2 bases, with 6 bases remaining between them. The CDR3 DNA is TGTGCCAGCACCATCACTGGGGCCAACGTCCTGACTTTC. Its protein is CASTITGANVLTF.

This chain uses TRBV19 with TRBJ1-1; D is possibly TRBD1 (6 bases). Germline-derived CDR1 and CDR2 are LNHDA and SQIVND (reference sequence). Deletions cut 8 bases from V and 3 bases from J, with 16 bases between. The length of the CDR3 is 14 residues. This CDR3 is CASRYRGHHTEAFF. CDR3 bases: TGTGCCAGTCGATACCGGGGACACCACACTGAAGCTTTCTTT.

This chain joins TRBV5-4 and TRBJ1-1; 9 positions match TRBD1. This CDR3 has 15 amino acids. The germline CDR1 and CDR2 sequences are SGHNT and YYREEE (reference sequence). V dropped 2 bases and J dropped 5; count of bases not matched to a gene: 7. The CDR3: CASSLPGTGKTEAFF. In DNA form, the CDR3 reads TGTGCCAGCAGCTTACCAGGGACAGGGAAGACTGAAGCTTTCTTT.

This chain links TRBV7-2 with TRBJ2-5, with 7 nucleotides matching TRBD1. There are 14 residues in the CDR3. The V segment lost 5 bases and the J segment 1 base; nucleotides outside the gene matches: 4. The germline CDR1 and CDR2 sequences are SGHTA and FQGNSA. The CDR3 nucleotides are TGTGCCAGCAGCGTCGACAGGGTCCAAGAGACCCAGTACTTC. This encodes CASSVDRVQETQYF.

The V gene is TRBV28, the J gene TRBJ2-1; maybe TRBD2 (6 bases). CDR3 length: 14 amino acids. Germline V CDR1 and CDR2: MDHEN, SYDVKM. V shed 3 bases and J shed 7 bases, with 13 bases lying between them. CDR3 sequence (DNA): TGTGCCAGCAGTTTCCTGCGGGGAGAGAATGAGCAGTTCTTC. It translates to CASSFLRGENEQFF.

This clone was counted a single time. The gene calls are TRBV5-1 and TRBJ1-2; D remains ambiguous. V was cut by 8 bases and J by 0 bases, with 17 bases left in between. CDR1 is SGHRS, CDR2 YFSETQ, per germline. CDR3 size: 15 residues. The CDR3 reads CAREPWAAANYGYTF. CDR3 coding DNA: TGCGCCAGAGAGCCCTGGGCAGCCGCTAACTATGGCTACACCTTC.

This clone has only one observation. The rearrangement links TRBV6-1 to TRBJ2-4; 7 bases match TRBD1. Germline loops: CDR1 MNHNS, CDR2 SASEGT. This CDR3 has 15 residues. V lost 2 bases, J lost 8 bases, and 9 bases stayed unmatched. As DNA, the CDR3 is TGTGCCAGCAGTGAACTGTGGGACAGTAGGGACATTCAGTACTTC. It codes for CASSELWDSRDIQYF.

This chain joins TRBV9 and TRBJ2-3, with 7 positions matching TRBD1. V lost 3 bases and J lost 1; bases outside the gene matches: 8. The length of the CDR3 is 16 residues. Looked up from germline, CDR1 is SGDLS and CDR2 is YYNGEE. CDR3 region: CASSAADRAGTDTQYF. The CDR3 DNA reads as TGTGCCAGCAGCGCCGCTGACAGGGCGGGCACAGATACGCAGTATTTT.

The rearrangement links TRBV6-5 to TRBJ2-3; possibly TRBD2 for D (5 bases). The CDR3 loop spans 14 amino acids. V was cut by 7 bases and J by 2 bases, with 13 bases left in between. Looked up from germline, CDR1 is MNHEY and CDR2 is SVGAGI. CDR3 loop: CASTRSGSTDTQYF. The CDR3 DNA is TGTGCCAGCACAAGGTCGGGGTCCACAGATACGCAGTATTTT.

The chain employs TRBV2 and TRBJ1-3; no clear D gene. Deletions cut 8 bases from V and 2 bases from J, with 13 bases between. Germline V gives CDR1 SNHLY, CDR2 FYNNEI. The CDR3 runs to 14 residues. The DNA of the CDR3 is TGTGCCAGCGACCTAGGCGGGACTGGAAACACCATATATTTT. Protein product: CASDLGGTGNTIYF.

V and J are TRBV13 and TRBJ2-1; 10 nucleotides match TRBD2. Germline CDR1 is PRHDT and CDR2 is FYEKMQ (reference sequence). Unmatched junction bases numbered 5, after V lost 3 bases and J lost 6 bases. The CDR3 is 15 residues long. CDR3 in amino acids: CASSFSLAGINEQFF. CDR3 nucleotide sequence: TGTGCCAGCAGCTTCTCACTAGCGGGGATCAATGAGCAGTTCTTC. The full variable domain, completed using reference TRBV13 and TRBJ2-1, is AAGVIQSPRHLIKEKRETATLKCYPIPRHDTVYWYQQGPGQDPQFLISFYEKMQSDKGSIPDRFSAQQFSDYHSELNMSSLELGDSALYFCASSFSLAGINEQFFGPGTRLTVL.

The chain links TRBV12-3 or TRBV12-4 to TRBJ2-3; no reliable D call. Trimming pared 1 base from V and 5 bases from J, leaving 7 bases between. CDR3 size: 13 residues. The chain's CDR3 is CASSLGTGDTQYF. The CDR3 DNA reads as TGTGCCAGCAGTTTAGGTACGGGAGATACGCAGTATTTT.

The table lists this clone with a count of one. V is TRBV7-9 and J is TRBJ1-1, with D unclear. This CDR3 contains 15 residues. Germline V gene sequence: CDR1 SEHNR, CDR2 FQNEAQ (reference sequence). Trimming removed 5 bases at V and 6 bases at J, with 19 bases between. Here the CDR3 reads CASSRREEGISEAFF. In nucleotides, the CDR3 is TGTGCCAGCAGCCGTAGGGAGGAGGGTATCTCTGAAGCTTTCTTT. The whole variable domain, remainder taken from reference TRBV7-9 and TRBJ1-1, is DTGVSQNPRHKITKRGQNVTFRCDPISEHNRLYWYRQTLGQGPEFLTYFQNEAQLEKSRLLSDRFSAERPKGSFSTLEIQRTEQGDSAMYLCASSRREEGISEAFFGQGTRLTVV.

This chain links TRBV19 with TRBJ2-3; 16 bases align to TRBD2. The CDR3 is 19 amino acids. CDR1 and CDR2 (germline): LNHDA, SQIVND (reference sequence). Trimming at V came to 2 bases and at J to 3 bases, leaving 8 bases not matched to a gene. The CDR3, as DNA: TGTGCCAGTAGTATAAACAGCGTGGGACTAGCGGGGGGGACAGATACGCAGTATTTT. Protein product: CASSINSVGLAGGTDTQYF.